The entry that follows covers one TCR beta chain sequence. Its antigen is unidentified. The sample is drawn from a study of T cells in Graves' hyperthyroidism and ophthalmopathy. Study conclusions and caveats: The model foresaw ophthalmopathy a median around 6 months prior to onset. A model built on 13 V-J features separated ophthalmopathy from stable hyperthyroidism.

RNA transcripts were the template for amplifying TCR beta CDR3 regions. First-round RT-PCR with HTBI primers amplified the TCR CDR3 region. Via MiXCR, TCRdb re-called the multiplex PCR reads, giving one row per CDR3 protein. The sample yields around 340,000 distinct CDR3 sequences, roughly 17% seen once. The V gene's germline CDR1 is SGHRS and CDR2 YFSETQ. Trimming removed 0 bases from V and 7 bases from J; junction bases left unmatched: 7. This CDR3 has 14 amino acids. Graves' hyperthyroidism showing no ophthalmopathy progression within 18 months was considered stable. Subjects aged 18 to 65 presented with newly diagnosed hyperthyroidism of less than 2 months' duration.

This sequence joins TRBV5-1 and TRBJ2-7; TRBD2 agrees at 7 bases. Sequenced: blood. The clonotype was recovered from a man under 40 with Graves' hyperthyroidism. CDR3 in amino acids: CASSLVGGGQEQYF. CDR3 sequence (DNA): TGCGCCAGCAGCTTGGTCGGGGGAGGGCAGGAGCAGTACTTC.